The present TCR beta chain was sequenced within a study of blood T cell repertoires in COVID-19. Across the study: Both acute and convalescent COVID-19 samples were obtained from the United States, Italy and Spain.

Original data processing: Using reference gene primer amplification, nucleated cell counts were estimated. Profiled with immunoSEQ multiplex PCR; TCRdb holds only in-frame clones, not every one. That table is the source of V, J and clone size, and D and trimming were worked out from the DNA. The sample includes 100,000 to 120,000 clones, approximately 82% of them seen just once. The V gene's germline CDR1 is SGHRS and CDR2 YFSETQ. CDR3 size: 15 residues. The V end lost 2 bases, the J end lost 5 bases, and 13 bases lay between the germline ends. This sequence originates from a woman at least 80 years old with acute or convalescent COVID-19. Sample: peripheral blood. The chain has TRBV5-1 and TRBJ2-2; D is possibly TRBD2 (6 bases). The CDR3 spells CASSFTGEATGELFF. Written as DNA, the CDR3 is TGCGCCAGCAGCTTTACGGGAGAGGCGACCGGGGAGCTGTTTTTT.